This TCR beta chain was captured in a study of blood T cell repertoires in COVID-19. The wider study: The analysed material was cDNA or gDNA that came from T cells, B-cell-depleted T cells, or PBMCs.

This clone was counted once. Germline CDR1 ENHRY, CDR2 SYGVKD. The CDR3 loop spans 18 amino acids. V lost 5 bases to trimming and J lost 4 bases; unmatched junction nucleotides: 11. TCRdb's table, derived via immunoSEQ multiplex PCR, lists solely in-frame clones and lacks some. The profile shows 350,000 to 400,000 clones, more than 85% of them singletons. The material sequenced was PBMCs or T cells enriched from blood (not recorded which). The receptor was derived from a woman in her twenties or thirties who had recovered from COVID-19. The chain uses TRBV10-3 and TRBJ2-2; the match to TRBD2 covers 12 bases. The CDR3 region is CAISNHSTSGGLTGELFF. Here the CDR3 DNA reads TGTGCCATCAGTAACCACTCGACTAGCGGGGGACTCACCGGGGAGCTGTTTTTT.